This T cell receptor beta chain stems from a study of control samples from healthy donors and cancer patients. TCRdb's table, derived via immunoSEQ multiplex PCR, lists solely in-frame clones and lacks some. The table records roughly 54,000 clones, approximately 95% of them present only once. Germline CDR1 reads MDHEN; CDR2 reads SYDVKM. This CDR3 has 12 residues. V shed 7 bases and J 8 bases; nucleotides not matched to a gene: 7. The chain couples TRBV28 to TRBJ1-2, with 7 positions matching TRBD1. This clonotype originated in a woman in her 30s in good health. What was sequenced was blood. In DNA form, the CDR3 reads TGTGCCAGCACCAGGGGGGGGACGGGCTACACCTTC. It specifies CASTRGGTGYTF.